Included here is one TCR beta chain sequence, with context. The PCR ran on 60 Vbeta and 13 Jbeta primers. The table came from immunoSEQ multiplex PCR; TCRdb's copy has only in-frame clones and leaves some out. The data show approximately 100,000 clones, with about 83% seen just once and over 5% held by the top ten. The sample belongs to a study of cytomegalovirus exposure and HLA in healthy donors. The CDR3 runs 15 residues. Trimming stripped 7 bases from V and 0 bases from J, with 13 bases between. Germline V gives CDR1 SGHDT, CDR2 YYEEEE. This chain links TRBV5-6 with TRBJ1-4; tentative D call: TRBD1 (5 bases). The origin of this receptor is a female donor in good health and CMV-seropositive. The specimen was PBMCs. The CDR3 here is CASRPRGATNEKLFF. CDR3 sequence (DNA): TGTGCCAGCCGGCCTAGGGGTGCAACTAATGAAAAACTGTTTTTT.